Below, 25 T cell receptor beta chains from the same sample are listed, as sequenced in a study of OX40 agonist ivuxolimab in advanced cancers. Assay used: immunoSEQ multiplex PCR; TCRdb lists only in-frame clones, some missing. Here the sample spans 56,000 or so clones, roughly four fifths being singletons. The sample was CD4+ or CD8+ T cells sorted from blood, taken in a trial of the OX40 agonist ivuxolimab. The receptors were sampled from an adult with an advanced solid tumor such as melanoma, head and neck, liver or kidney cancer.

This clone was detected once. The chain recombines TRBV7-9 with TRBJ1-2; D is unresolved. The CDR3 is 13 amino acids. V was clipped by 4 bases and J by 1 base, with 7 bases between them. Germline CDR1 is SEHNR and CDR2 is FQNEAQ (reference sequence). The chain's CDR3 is CASSYTSNYGYTF. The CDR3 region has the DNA TGTGCCAGCAGCTATACAAGTAACTATGGCTACACCTTC.

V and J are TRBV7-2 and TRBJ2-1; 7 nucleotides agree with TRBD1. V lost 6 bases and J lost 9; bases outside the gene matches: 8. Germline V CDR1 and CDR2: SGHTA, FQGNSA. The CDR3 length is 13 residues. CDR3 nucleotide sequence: TGTGCCAGCAGTCAGGGGGAAAGGGGTGAGCAGTTCTTC. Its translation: CASSQGERGEQFF.

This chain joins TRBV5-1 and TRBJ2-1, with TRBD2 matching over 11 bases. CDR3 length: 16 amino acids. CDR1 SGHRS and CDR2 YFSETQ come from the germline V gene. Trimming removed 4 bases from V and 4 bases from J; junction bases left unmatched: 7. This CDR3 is CASSTSTSGAYNEQFF. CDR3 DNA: TGCGCCAGCAGCACGTCGACTAGCGGGGCTTACAATGAGCAGTTCTTC.

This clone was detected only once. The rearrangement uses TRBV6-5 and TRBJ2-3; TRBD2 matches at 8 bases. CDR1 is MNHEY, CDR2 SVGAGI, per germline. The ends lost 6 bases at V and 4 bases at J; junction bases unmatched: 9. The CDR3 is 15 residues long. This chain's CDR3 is CASSSRGGTADTQYF. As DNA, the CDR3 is TGTGCCAGCAGCTCTCGGGGGGGCACCGCAGATACGCAGTATTTT.

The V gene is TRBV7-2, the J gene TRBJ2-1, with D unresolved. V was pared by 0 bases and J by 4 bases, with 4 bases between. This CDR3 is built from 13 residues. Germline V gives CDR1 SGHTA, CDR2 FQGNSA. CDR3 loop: CASSLARYNEQFF. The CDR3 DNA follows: TGTGCCAGCAGCTTAGCCCGGTACAATGAGCAGTTCTTC.

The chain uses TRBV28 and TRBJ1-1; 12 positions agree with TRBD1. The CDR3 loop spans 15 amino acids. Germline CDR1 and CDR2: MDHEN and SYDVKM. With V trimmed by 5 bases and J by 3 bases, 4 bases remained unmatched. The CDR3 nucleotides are TGTGCCAGCAGTCCGGGACAGGGGGCGGACACTGAAGCTTTCTTT. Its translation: CASSPGQGADTEAFF.

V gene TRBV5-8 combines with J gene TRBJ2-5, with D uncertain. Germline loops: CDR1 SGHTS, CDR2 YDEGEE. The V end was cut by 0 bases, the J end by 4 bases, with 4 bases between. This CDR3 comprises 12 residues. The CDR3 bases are TGTGCCAGCAGCTTGGTTCGAGAGACCCAGTACTTC. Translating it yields CASSLVRETQYF.

The CDR3, as DNA: TGTGCCAGTTCGATAGCGGGGGGGCAAGATACGCAGTATTTT. Translating gives CASSIAGGQDTQYF. This rearrangement joins TRBV19 to TRBJ2-3; 11 bases agree with TRBD2. The germline V gene encodes CDR1 LNHDA and CDR2 SQIVND (reference sequence). This CDR3 contains 14 residues. Unmatched junction bases numbered 6, after V lost 8 bases and J lost 5 bases.

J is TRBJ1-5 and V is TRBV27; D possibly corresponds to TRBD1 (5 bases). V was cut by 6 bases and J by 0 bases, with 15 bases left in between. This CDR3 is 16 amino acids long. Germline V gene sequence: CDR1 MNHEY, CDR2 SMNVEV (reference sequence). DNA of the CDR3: TGTGCCAGCAGGGGACTGTCGCTTTATAGCAATCAGCCCCAGCATTTT. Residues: CASRGLSLYSNQPQHF.

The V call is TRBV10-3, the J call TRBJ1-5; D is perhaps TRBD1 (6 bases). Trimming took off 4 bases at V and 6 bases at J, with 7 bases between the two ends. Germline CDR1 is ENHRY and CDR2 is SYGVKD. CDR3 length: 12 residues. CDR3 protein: CAISAGAQPQHF. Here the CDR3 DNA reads TGTGCCATCAGTGCAGGGGCTCAGCCCCAGCATTTT.

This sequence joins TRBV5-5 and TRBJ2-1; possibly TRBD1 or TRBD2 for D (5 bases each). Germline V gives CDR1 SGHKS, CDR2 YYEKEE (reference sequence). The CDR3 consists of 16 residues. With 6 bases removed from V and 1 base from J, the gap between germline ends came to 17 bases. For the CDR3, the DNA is TGTGCCAGCATCATCACCGGGGCCCTTTCCTACAATGAGCAGTTCTTC. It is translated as CASIITGALSYNEQFF.

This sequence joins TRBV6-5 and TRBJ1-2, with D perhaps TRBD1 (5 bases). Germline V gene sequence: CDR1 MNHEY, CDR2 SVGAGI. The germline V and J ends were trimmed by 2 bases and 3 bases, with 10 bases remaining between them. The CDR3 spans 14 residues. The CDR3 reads CASSYMGRDYGYTF. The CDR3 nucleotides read TGTGCCAGCAGTTACATGGGGCGGGACTATGGCTACACCTTC.

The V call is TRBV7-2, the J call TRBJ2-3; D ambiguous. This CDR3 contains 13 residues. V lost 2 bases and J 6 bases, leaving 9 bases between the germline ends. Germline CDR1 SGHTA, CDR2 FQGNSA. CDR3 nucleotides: TGTGCCAGCAGCTTAACGAACACGGATACGCAGTATTTT. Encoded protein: CASSLTNTDTQYF. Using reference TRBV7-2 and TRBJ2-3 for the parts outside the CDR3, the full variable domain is GAGVSQSPSNKVTEKGKDVELRCDPISGHTALYWYRQSLGQGLEFLIYFQGNSAPDKSGLPSDRFSAERTGGSVSTLTIQRTQQEDSAVYLCASSLTNTDTQYFGPGTRLTVL.

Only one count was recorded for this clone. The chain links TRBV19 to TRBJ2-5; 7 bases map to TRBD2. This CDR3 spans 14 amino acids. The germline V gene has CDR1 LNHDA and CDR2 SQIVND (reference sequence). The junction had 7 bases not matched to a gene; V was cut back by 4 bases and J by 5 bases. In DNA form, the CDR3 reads TGTGCCAGTAGTAAACTAGCGACTGGGGAGACCCAGTACTTC. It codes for CASSKLATGETQYF.

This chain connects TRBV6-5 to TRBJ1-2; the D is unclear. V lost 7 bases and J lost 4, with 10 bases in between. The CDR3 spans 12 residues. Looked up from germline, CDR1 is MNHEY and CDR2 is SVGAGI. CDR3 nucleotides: TGTGCCAGCAAGTCGAATGTCTATGGCTACACCTTC. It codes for CASKSNVYGYTF.

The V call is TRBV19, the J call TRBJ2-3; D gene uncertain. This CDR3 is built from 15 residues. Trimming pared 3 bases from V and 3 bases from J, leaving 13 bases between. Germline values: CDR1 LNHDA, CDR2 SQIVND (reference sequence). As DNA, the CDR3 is TGTGCCAGTAGTATCACTATAGGGTTAACAGATACGCAGTATTTT. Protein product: CASSITIGLTDTQYF.

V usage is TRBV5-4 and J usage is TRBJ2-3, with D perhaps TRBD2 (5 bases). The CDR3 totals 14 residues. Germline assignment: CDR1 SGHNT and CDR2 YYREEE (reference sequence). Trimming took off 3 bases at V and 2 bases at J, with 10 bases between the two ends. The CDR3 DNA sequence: TGTGCCAGCAGCTCCAAGCGGATCACAGATACGCAGTATTTT. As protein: CASSSKRITDTQYF.

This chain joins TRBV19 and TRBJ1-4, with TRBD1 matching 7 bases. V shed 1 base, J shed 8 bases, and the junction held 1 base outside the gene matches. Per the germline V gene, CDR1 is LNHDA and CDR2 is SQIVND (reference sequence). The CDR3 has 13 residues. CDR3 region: CASSIGDREKLFF. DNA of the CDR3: TGTGCCAGTAGTATAGGGGACAGAGAAAAACTGTTTTTT.

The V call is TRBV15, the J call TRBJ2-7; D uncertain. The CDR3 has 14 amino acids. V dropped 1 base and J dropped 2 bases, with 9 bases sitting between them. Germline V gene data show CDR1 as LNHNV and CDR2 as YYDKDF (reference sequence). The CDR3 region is CATSRVGDTYEQYF. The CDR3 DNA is TGTGCCACCAGCAGAGTCGGAGATACCTACGAGCAGTACTTC.

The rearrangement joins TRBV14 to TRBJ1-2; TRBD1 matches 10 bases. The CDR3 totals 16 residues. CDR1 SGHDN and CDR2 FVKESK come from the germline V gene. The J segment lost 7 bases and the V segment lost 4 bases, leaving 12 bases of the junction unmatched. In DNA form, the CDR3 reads TGTGCCAGCAGCCCCCCCGGGACAGGGGCTCCCGGTGGCTACACCTTC. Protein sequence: CASSPPGTGAPGGYTF. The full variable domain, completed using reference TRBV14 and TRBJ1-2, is EAGVTQFPSHSVIEKGQTVTLRCDPISGHDNLYWYRRVMGKEIKFLLHFVKESKQDESGMPNNRFLAERTGGTYSTLKVQPAELEDSGVYFCASSPPGTGAPGGYTFGSGTRLTVV.

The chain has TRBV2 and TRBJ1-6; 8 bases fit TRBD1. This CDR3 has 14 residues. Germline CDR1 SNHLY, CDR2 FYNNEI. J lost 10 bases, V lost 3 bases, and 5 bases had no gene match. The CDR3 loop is CASSERTGRSPLHF. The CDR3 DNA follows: TGTGCCAGCAGTGAGAGGACAGGGAGATCACCCCTCCACTTT.

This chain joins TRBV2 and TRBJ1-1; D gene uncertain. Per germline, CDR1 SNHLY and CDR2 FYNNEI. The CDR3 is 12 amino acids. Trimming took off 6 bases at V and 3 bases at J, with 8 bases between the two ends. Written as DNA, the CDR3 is TGTGCCAGCAGAGAACGGGACACTGAAGCTTTCTTT. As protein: CASRERDTEAFF.

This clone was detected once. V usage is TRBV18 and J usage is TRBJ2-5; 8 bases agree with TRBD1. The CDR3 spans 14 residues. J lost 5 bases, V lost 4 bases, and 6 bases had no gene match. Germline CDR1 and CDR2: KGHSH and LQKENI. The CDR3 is CASSRADRDETQYF. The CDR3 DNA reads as TGTGCCAGCTCACGGGCGGACAGGGATGAGACCCAGTACTTC.

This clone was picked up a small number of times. The CDR3 region is CASSARDRTSYEQYF. The DNA for the CDR3 is TGTGCCAGCAGCGCCCGGGACAGAACTAGCTACGAGCAGTACTTC. The chain couples TRBV21-1 to TRBJ2-7; the D segment call TRBD1 is taken from the table without a DNA check. TRBV21-1 is noted as a pseudogene. The CDR3 loop spans 15 amino acids.

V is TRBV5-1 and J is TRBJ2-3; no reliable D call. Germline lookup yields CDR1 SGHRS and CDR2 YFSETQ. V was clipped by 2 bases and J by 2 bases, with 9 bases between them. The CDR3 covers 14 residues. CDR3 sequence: CASSFGEPTDTQYF. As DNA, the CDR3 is TGCGCCAGCAGCTTTGGGGAACCCACAGATACGCAGTATTTT.